This T cell receptor (beta chain) was identified in a study of T cell repertoires in cytomegalovirus infection. The wider study: It can be stated that public TCR beta signatures indicated CMV infection as well as a matching HLA type. Whole-study findings and limits: Clonotype analysis showed dominance of the ex vivo response by HLA-C-restricted CMV-specific TCR beta clonotypes. Carriage of CMV together with the relevant HLA was identifiable through cumulative public TCR beta family frequency.

TCRdb independently ran MiXCR on the reads; one entry per CDR3 protein. The table has roughly 320,000 distinct CDR3 sequences, 8% to 10% seen once; the top ten hold more than 2.5%. This clonotype was seen at least ten times. Its antigen is as yet unknown. With 4 bases removed from V and 3 bases from J, the gap between germline ends came to 14 bases. Germline-derived CDR1 and CDR2 are MDHEN and SYDVKM. The CDR3 runs to 15 residues. Sequencing was performed on PBMCs. This sequence was found in a human donor in good health (CMV status not recorded). Some clones in this sample may be carry-over from other donors' samples. The chain is built from TRBV28 and TRBJ2-3; perhaps TRBD2 as D (7 bases). CDR3 sequence (DNA): TGTGCCAGCAGTTCGGGGGGCGTTGGGACAGATACGCAGTATTTT. Translating it yields CASSSGGVGTDTQYF.